A selection of T cell receptor beta chains follows, all from one sample in a study of OX40 agonist ivuxolimab in advanced cancers. The repertoire was sequenced with immunoSEQ multiplex PCR; TCRdb's copy has only in-frame clones and lacks some. The sample yields about 45,000 clones, 75% to 90% seen once. The sample consisted of CD4+ or CD8+ T cells sorted from blood, taken in a trial of the OX40 agonist ivuxolimab. These TCRs come from an adult with an advanced solid tumor such as melanoma, head and neck, liver or kidney cancer. CDR3s include the opening cysteine and the closing phenylalanine or tryptophan. The D gene is left open where the match is weak. The size of a clone is reported for some rows only, either as once, few or many, or as a class for expanded clones.

CDR3nt,CDR3aa,v_gene,d_gene,j_gene,abundance
TGCGCCAGCAGCCAAGATCGAGCGGTTGGCACAGATCAGCCCCAGCATTTT,CASSQDRAVGTDQPQHF,TRBV4-3,NA,TRBJ1-5,NA
TGTGCCAGCAGCGGATCGGGACGACCGTACGAGCAGTACTTC,CASSGSGRPYEQYF,TRBV9,NA,TRBJ2-7,NA
TGTGCCAGCAGCCCCGCCGGGGAGCTGTTTTTT,CASSPAGELFF,TRBV6-6,NA,TRBJ2-2,NA
TGTGCCAGCAGCCAAGTCGGTGGAAGGGATGGCTACACCTTC,CASSQVGGRDGYTF,TRBV4-2,NA,TRBJ1-2,medium-sized
TGTGCCAGCAGCTCGATTTCTGGGGCCAACGTCCTGACTTTC,CASSSISGANVLTF,TRBV9,NA,TRBJ2-6,NA
TGTGCCAGCAGTCAGAAGGGGGGTTGGGAGACCCAGTACTTC,CASSQKGGWETQYF,TRBV6-5,NA,TRBJ2-5,NA
TGTGCCAGCAGCTTCGGGACCGCCGATGAGCAGTTCTTC,CASSFGTADEQFF,TRBV6-5,NA,TRBJ2-1,NA
TGTGCCAGCAGCTTAGCGAGTAGTGGAACCTACGAGCAGTACTTC,CASSLASSGTYEQYF,TRBV7-2,NA,TRBJ2-7,NA
TGTGCCAGCAGCTTAGATAGGGGCCAGGATACGCAGTATTTT,CASSLDRGQDTQYF,TRBV7-6,NA,TRBJ2-3,NA
TGTGCCAGCAGCGTCTTCGCGGGGGAGAACACCGGGGAGCTGTTTTTT,CASSVFAGENTGELFF,TRBV9,TRBD2,TRBJ2-2,NA
TGTGCCAGCAGTTTAGCCCCTAGCGGGAGTGGGTACGAGCAGTACTTC,CASSLAPSGSGYEQYF,TRBV27,TRBD2,TRBJ2-7,NA
TGTGCCAGCAGCTTAGATAGGGCAGGGACCAACTATGGCTACACCTTC,CASSLDRAGTNYGYTF,TRBV7-8,NA,TRBJ1-2,NA
TGTGCCAGCAGCTTATCCCCCTCCTCTGAGCAGTTCTTC,CASSLSPSSEQFF,TRBV7-6,NA,TRBJ2-1,NA
TGTGCCAGCAGTTCCCGACTAGCGGGGGGCCAAGAGACCCAGTACTTC,CASSSRLAGGQETQYF,TRBV28,TRBD2,TRBJ2-5,once